Listed below are T cell receptor beta chains from one sample, sequenced in a study of cytomegalovirus exposure and HLA in healthy donors. The repertoire was sequenced with immunoSEQ multiplex PCR; TCRdb's copy has only in-frame clones and lacks some. The repertoire holds 130,000 to 150,000 clones, with around 75% as singletons. The sample taken for sequencing was PBMCs. These receptors all come from a female donor in good health and CMV-seronegative. The CDR3 runs from the conserved cysteine through the conserved F or W.

J gene: TRBJ2-3
V gene: TRBV4-3
CDR3 protein: CASSQLAGDTQYF

J gene: TRBJ1-4
V gene: TRBV4-3
CDR3 protein: CASSQGAAIEKLFF

J gene: TRBJ2-1
V gene: TRBV30
CDR3 protein: CAWSRDRGFNEQFF

J gene: TRBJ2-7
V gene: TRBV14
CDR3 protein: CASSQAPGQKPYEQYF

J gene: TRBJ2-1
V gene: TRBV18
CDR3 protein: CASSPTAGGYSSYNEQFF

J gene: TRBJ2-3
V gene: TRBV7-2
CDR3 protein: CASSLKGSSGGSGTQYF

J gene: TRBJ1-4
V gene: TRBV19
CDR3 protein: CASRVGDSNEKLFF

J gene: TRBJ2-5
V gene: TRBV4-1
CDR3 protein: CASSQEVAGGETQYF

J gene: TRBJ2-7
V gene: TRBV6-5
CDR3 protein: CASSRQGAGEQYF

J gene: TRBJ1-5
V gene: TRBV7-2
CDR3 protein: CASSLETSQPQHF

J gene: TRBJ2-3
V gene: TRBV19
CDR3 protein: CATRTSGGPITDTQYF

J gene: TRBJ1-5
V gene: TRBV5-1
CDR3 protein: CASSLGGGDGNQPQHF

J gene: TRBJ1-5
V gene: TRBV27
CDR3 protein: CASREVDNQPQHF

J gene: TRBJ2-7
V gene: TRBV5-8
CDR3 protein: CASSPRDRGRPGYEQYF

J gene: TRBJ2-5
V gene: TRBV28
CDR3 protein: CASSFRGIQDRGGETQYF

J gene: TRBJ1-1
V gene: TRBV7-2
CDR3 protein: CASSLARWGLRSSREAFF

J gene: TRBJ2-3
V gene: TRBV7-2
CDR3 protein: CASNNPPSDTQYF

J gene: TRBJ2-7
V gene: TRBV2
CDR3 protein: CASSISGSYEQYF

J gene: TRBJ1-5
V gene: TRBV4-1
CDR3 protein: CASSQEGSGNQPQHF

J gene: TRBJ1-4
V gene: TRBV28
CDR3 protein: CASSLGGGFEKLFF

J gene: TRBJ1-1
V gene: TRBV11-2
CDR3 protein: CASSLAGGTLMNTEAFF

J gene: TRBJ2-2
V gene: TRBV7-2
CDR3 protein: CASRRQANTGELFF

J gene: TRBJ2-3
V gene: TRBV7-2
CDR3 protein: CASSLGLAGADTQYF

J gene: TRBJ2-2
V gene: TRBV2
CDR3 protein: CASSDDLGALTGELFF

J gene: TRBJ2-1
V gene: TRBV2
CDR3 protein: CASRRSGHEQFF

J gene: TRBJ2-3
V gene: TRBV5-1
CDR3 protein: CASSLAPSGAVDTQYF

J gene: TRBJ1-6
V gene: TRBV30
CDR3 protein: CAWSGASPLHF

J gene: TRBJ2-2
V gene: TRBV19
CDR3 protein: CASRPPFAANTGELFF

J gene: TRBJ2-7
V gene: TRBV6-1
CDR3 protein: CASTAGTYEQYF

J gene: TRBJ2-7
V gene: TRBV27
CDR3 protein: CASSPGQGGVREQYF

J gene: TRBJ2-1
V gene: TRBV30
CDR3 protein: CAWKFTAGGNEQFF

J gene: TRBJ2-3
V gene: TRBV30
CDR3 protein: CAWNYGSRADTQYF

J gene: TRBJ1-2
V gene: TRBV30
CDR3 protein: CAWSDRLRDYGYTF

J gene: TRBJ1-6
V gene: TRBV18
CDR3 protein: CASSLSNDNGSPLHF

J gene: TRBJ1-2
V gene: TRBV27
CDR3 protein: CASSYGGGRGYGYTF

J gene: TRBJ1-1
V gene: TRBV5-1
CDR3 protein: CASSWGDGNTEAFF

J gene: TRBJ2-3
V gene: TRBV30
CDR3 protein: CAWSKGLAGAADTQYF

J gene: TRBJ2-5
V gene: TRBV5-4
CDR3 protein: CASSAGLAEETQYF

J gene: TRBJ1-2
V gene: TRBV18
CDR3 protein: CASSPDGAYGYTF

J gene: TRBJ2-2
V gene: TRBV11-3
CDR3 protein: CASSLRTGELFF

J gene: TRBJ2-5
V gene: TRBV15
CDR3 protein: CATSLGLAGDRETQYF

J gene: TRBJ2-1
V gene: TRBV11-3
CDR3 protein: CASSFGSSYNEQFF

J gene: TRBJ1-6
V gene: TRBV7-6
CDR3 protein: CASSLRGRGSIGSPLHF

J gene: TRBJ2-3
V gene: TRBV5-1
CDR3 protein: CASSLAASVVDTQYF

J gene: TRBJ2-1
V gene: TRBV5-1
CDR3 protein: CASSLEGAGGPIYNEQFF

J gene: TRBJ2-5
V gene: TRBV4-3
CDR3 protein: CASSQDGREETQYF